This TCR beta chain was captured by sequencing in a study of blood T cell repertoires in COVID-19. In the study's own analysis: Amplifying reference gene primers gave estimates of nucleated cell counts. TCRdb's table, derived via immunoSEQ multiplex PCR, lists solely in-frame clones and lacks some. V and J calls plus clone size are reproduced from that table; the DNA served to infer D and trimming. The sample has 100,000 or so clones; 75% to 85% are singletons. Sequencing was carried out using peripheral blood. This clonotype was obtained from a human donor in a cohort sampled during active COVID-19.

CDR3 sequence: CASSEEGPNEKLFF. The CDR3 DNA reads TGTGCCAGCAGTGAGGAGGGGCCTAATGAAAAACTGTTTTTT. The chain is built from TRBV25-1 and TRBJ1-4; TRBD1 is a possible D gene (5 bases). The CDR3 has 14 amino acids. CDR1 and CDR2 from the germline V gene are MGHDK and SYGVNS. V was shortened by 3 bases and J by 3 bases, with 8 bases between the two germline ends.